One T cell receptor (beta chain) is described in this entry. This specimen belongs to a study of blood T cell repertoires in COVID-19. Study-wide background: Samples of COVID-19 (acute and convalescent) were obtained from the United States, Italy and Spain.

Clones were read by immunoSEQ multiplex PCR, and TCRdb kept only the in-frame ones, dropping some. Of a few hundred thousand clones in the sample, about 90% were seen once. Residents of about two dozen US areas, aged roughly 18 to 89 years, made up the participants. The sequencing input was PBMCs or T cells enriched from blood (not recorded which). This TCR was sampled from a young woman with acute COVID-19.

The CDR3 loop is CASSGKRGENIQYF. DNA for the CDR3: TGTGCCAGCAGCGGAAAGCGGGGAGAAAACATTCAGTACTTC. V is TRBV5-4 and J is TRBJ2-4; TRBD2 aligns across 7 bases. Trimming at V came to 4 bases and at J to 5 bases, leaving 6 bases not matched to a gene. CDR1 and CDR2 from the germline V gene are SGHNT and YYREEE (reference sequence). The CDR3 is made up of 14 amino acids. Based on the CDR3 plus reference TRBV5-4 and TRBJ2-4, the full variable domain is ETGVTQSPTHLIKTRGQQVTLRCSSQSGHNTVSWYQQALGQGPQFIFQYYREEENGRGNFPPRFSGLQFPNYSSELNVNALELDDSALYLCASSGKRGENIQYFGAGTRLSVL.